A selection of T cell receptor beta chains follows, all from one sample in a study of response to subunit inactivated influenza vaccine. In TCRdb, the RT-PCR reads were re-called with MiXCR into one record per CDR3 protein. The sample has about 500,000 distinct CDR3 sequences; approximately 16% are singletons. Specimen: CD4+ T cells sorted from PBMCs, collected about 24 months after vaccination. These receptors all come from a man aged 45 to 75 who received an inactivated influenza vaccine. Each CDR3 is given with its conserved first and last residue. The D gene is left open where the match is weak. Size values are once, few and many counts, or a class for expanded clones, and some rows have none.

size,J,D,V,CDR3,DNA
-,TRBJ2-3,-,TRBV27,CASSLSGRSRADTQYF,TGTGCCAGCAGTTTATCTGGCAGATCAAGGGCGGATACGCAGTATTTT
few,TRBJ2-7,-,TRBV24-1,CATSDPIRDSGHEQYF,TGTGCCACCAGTGATCCGATCCGGGACTCGGGCCACGAGCAGTACTTC
few,TRBJ2-1,TRBD2,TRBV27,CASSSTTPGTSHEQFF,TGTGCCAGCAGTTCAACTACCCCAGGGACTAGCCATGAGCAGTTCTTC
few,TRBJ1-1,-,TRBV30,CAWSVLQLNTEAFF,TGTGCCTGGAGTGTACTACAATTGAACACTGAAGCTTTCTTT
-,TRBJ2-3,-,TRBV20-1,CSARLEPTDTQYF,TGCAGTGCTAGACTAGAGCCCACAGATACGCAGTATTTT
-,TRBJ1-3,-,TRBV12-3/TRBV12-4,CASRMASGNTIYF,TGTGCCAGCAGGATGGCCTCTGGAAACACCATATATTTT
few,TRBJ1-3,-,TRBV6-1,CASSESRTVSAIYF,TGTGCCAGCAGTGAATCTAGGACAGTGTCCGCCATATATTTT
few,TRBJ2-2,-,TRBV15,CATSRYTGELFF,TGTGCCACCAGCCGTTACACCGGGGAGCTGTTTTTT
few,TRBJ2-1,-,TRBV7-2,CASSSQGAGLSVF,TGTGCCAGCAGCTCCCAAGGGGCAGGGTTGTCAGTCTTC
-,TRBJ2-7,-,TRBV4-1,CASSQEDIISYEQYF,TGCGCCAGCAGCCAAGAGGACATTATCTCCTACGAGCAGTACTTC